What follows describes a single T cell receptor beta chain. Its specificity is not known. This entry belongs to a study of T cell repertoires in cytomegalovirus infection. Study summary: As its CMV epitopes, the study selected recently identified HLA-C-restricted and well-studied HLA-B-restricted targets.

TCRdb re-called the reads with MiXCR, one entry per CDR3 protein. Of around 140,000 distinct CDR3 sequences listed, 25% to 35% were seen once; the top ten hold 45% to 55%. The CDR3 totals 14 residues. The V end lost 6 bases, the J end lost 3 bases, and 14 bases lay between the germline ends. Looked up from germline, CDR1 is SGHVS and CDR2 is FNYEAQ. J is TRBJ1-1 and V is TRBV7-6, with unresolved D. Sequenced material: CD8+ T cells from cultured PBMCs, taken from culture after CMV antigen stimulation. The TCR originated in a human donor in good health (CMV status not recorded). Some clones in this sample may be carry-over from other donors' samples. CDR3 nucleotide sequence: TGTGCCAGCAGACCAACCGACACTTACACTGAAGCTTTCTTT. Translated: CASRPTDTYTEAFF.